This TCR beta chain appears in the sequencing data of a study of blood T cell repertoires in COVID-19. Study-wide context: Acute-phase and convalescent COVID-19 samples originated in the United States, Italy and Spain.

Participant ages covered roughly 18 to 89 years across some 25 US areas. Clinical history reported by participants formed the basis on which cohorts were assigned. Before being deemed recovered, Cohort 3 donors had two negative PCRs, clearance, or symptom resolution. Per the germline V gene, CDR1 is LGHNA and CDR2 is YSLEER. Trimming left V 0 bases short and J 2 bases short, with 7 bases between. The CDR3 spans 14 residues. Sequenced by immunoSEQ multiplex PCR; TCRdb stores in-frame clones only, minus some. The table shows about 200,000 clones, with approximately 90% occurring only once. The sample was PBMCs or T cells enriched from blood (not recorded which). This sequence was found in a man in his thirties or forties who had recovered from COVID-19. The chain carries TRBV4-3 and TRBJ1-2; no definite D call. In DNA, the CDR3 is TGCGCCAGCAGCCAAGATAGAGGAAACTATGGCTACACCTTC. Amino acid sequence: CASSQDRGNYGYTF.